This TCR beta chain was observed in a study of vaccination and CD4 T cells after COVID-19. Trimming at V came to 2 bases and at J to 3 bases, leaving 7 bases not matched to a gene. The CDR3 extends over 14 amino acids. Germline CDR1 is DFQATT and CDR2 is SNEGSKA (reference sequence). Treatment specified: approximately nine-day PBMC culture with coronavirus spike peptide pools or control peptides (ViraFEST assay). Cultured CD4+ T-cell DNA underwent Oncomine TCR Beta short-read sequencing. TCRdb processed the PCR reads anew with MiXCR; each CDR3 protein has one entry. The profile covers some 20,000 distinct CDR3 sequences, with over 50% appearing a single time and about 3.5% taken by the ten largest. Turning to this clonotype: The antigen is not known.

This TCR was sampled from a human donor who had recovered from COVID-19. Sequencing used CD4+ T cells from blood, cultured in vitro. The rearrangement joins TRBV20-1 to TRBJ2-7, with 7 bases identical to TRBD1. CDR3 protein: CSARRGQENYEQYF. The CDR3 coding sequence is TGCAGTGCTAGAAGGGGGCAGGAGAACTACGAGCAGTACTTC.